The clone carrying this T cell receptor (beta chain) was detected only a few times. What it recognizes is unknown. The record originates from a study of T cells after yellow fever vaccination. As for the study in general: In the case of low-cell-number fractions, SMART-Seq v4 Ultra Low Input was used for preparation. Study findings and constraints: Clones that expanded after primary vaccination mostly reappeared after the booster (96% CD4, about 91% CD8).

V was pared by 5 bases and J by 4 bases, with 14 bases between. This CDR3 comprises 14 residues. Germline loops: CDR1 DFQATT, CDR2 SNEGSKA (reference sequence). MiXCR was run by TCRdb on the 5' RACE reads, yielding one entry per CDR3 protein. This sample yields under 700,000 distinct CDR3 sequences, of which about a sixth are seen a single time; around 16% belongs to the top ten. V gene TRBV20-1 combines with J gene TRBJ2-2; D may match TRBD1 or TRBD2 (5 bases each). Specimen: PBMCs, collected 4 to 5 days after the first yellow fever vaccination. This clonotype originated in a man aged 18 to 30 who received the YFV17D yellow fever vaccine. CDR3 amino acids: CSALSRGSTGELFF. The CDR3 DNA reads as TGCAGTGCTCTCAGCCGGGGCAGCACCGGGGAGCTGTTTTTT.